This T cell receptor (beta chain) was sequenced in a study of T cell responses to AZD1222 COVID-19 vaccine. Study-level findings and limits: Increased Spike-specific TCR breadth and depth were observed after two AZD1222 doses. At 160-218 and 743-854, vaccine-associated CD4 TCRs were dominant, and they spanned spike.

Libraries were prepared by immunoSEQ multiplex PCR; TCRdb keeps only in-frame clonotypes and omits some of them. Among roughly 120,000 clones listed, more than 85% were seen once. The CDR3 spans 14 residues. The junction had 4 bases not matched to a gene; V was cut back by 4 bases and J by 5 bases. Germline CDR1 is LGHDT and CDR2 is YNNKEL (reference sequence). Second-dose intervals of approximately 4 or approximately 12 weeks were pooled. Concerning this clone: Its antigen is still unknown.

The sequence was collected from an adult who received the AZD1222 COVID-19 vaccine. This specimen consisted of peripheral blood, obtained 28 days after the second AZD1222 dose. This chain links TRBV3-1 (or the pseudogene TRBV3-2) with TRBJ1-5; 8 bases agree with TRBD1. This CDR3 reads CASSRTGWDQPQHF. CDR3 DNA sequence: TGTGCCAGCAGCCGGACAGGGTGGGATCAGCCCCAGCATTTT.